This T cell receptor (beta chain) derives from a study of blood T cell repertoires in COVID-19. How the authors handled the data: The assay estimated nucleated cells by amplifying reference gene primers. This table comes from immunoSEQ multiplex PCR, and its TCRdb copy is limited to in-frame clones, with some not included. V and J calls and clone size are copied from that table; D and trimming were computed from the DNA. Counted here are 250,000 to 400,000 clones, about nine tenths occurring once; the ten biggest clones make up roughly 2.9%. V shed 4 bases, J shed 2 bases, and the junction held 1 base outside the gene matches. The germline gives CDR1 SGHTS, CDR2 YDEGEE. This CDR3 contains 14 residues.

The sample consisted of peripheral blood. This clonotype originated in a woman aged 25 to 39 with COVID-19, enrolled during active disease. The V gene is TRBV5-8, the J gene TRBJ1-1; 11 bases agree with TRBD1. The CDR3 DNA reads TGTGCCAGCAGCGGGACAGGGGGTAACACTGAAGCTTTCTTT. Amino acids: CASSGTGGNTEAFF.